A single sample gave rise to the 24 T cell receptor beta chains below, sequenced in a study of graft-versus-host responses after intestinal transplantation. The table came from immunoSEQ multiplex PCR; TCRdb's copy has only in-frame clones and leaves some out. The sample yields about 51,000 clones, more than 80% seen once. Their antigen targets remain unknown. Sequencing used unstimulated CD4+ T cells sorted from spleen or lymph node cells, obtained before transplant. The source of these receptors is a human donor who was the organ donor for an intestinal transplant.

The genes are TRBV29-1 and TRBJ1-2; weak D call: TRBD1 (5 bases). The CDR3 loop spans 14 amino acids. With 0 bases removed from V and 2 bases from J, the gap between germline ends came to 10 bases. The V gene's germline CDR1 is SQVTM and CDR2 ANQGSEA. CDR3 coding DNA: TGCAGCGTTGAAGAACGGGGGGTAAACTATGGCTACACCTTC. It encodes CSVEERGVNYGYTF.

The chain uses TRBV7-2 and TRBJ2-5, with TRBD1 identical over 9 bases. V trimming: 5 bases; J trimming: 3 bases; junction bases outside the gene matches: 10. Germline CDR1 reads SGHTA; CDR2 reads FQGNSA. CDR3 length: 16 amino acids. The CDR3 here is CASSLTTGGAKETQYF. The CDR3 DNA reads as TGTGCCAGCAGCCTCACCACAGGGGGCGCAAAAGAGACCCAGTACTTC.

This chain connects TRBV23-1 to TRBJ2-1, with 8 bases fitting TRBD1. TRBV23-1 is marked as an open reading frame, function uncertain. This CDR3 spans 19 amino acids. Trimming took 3 bases from V and 0 from J; bases not matched to a gene: 13. CDR3 in DNA: TGCGCCAGCAGTCAGCCGGGACAGGAAGAGCCCAGCTCCTACAATGAGCAGTTCTTC. It translates to CASSQPGQEEPSSYNEQFF.

The chain employs TRBV5-4 and TRBJ2-5; no definite D call. This CDR3 spans 12 amino acids. V lost 2 bases and J 2 bases, leaving 4 bases between the germline ends. Per the germline V gene, CDR1 is SGHNT and CDR2 is YYREEE (reference sequence). The CDR3 DNA reads as TGTGCCAGCAGCTTCCCACAAGAGACCCAGTACTTC. Protein product: CASSFPQETQYF.

This clone was counted only a few times. The chain joins TRBV15 to TRBJ1-1; maybe TRBD1 (6 bases). CDR3 size: 13 residues. Trimming stripped 10 bases from V and 1 base from J, with 13 bases between. The germline V gene has CDR1 LNHNV and CDR2 YYDKDF (reference sequence). In DNA form, the CDR3 reads TGTGCCATGGAAAGGGGGAGGAACACTGAAGCTTTCTTT. This sequence encodes CAMERGRNTEAFF.

The rearrangement joins TRBV27 to TRBJ2-3, with TRBD2 identical over 15 bases. V lost 5 bases and J lost 5; bases outside the gene matches: 14. CDR3 length: 19 residues. Germline CDR1 MNHEY, CDR2 SMNVEV (reference sequence). The CDR3 region is CASSPLSIGLAGGIDTQYF. In nucleotides, the CDR3 is TGTGCCAGCAGTCCCTTGTCTATTGGACTAGCGGGAGGGATAGATACGCAGTATTTT.

The chain links TRBV28 to TRBJ2-3, with TRBD2 as a possible D gene (7 bases). The CDR3 spans 16 residues. CDR1 and CDR2 from the germline V gene are MDHEN and SYDVKM. Between the trimmed V and J ends, which lost 6 bases and 1 base, there was a span of 17 bases. The CDR3 coding sequence is TGTGCCAGCAGAGCCACTCGGGGGGCCGGCACAGATACGCAGTATTTT. Amino acid sequence: CASRATRGAGTDTQYF. The entire variable domain, with the rest obtained from reference TRBV28 and TRBJ2-3, is as follows: DVKVTQSSRYLVKRTGEKVFLECVQDMDHENMFWYRQDPGLGLRLIYFSYDVKMKEKGDIPEGYSVSREKKERFSLILESASTNQTSMYLCASRATRGAGTDTQYFGPGTRLTVL.

CDR3 protein: CASSLGPTGMHSGNTIYF. As DNA, the CDR3 is TGTGCCAGCAGCCTAGGGCCGACAGGAATGCACTCTGGAAACACCATATATTTT. The J gene is TRBJ1-3, the V gene TRBV5-4, with D perhaps matching TRBD1 (6 bases). Germline CDR1 and CDR2: SGHNT and YYREEE (reference sequence). The CDR3 loop spans 18 amino acids. Trimming pared 4 bases from V and 0 bases from J, leaving 20 bases between.

This chain links TRBV7-6 with TRBJ2-2, with 12 bases that match TRBD2. V dropped 5 bases and J dropped 5; count of bases not matched to a gene: 6. Per germline, CDR1 SGHVS and CDR2 FNYEAQ. The CDR3 length is 16 residues. CDR3 residues: CASSVLTSGSTGELFF. The CDR3 bases are TGTGCCAGCAGCGTTTTGACTAGCGGGAGTACCGGGGAGCTGTTTTTT.

V usage is TRBV6-6 and J usage is TRBJ2-2, with a tentative D call TRBD2 (6 bases). Per germline, CDR1 MNHNY and CDR2 SVGAGI (reference sequence). This CDR3 comprises 13 residues. V lost 2 bases and J lost 5, with 6 bases in between. DNA of the CDR3: TGTGCCAGCAGTTACCGGGAGACCGGGGAGCTGTTTTTT. It codes for CASSYRETGELFF.

The chain recombines TRBV19 with TRBJ2-7; 8 positions match TRBD2. Germline loops: CDR1 LNHDA, CDR2 SQIVND (reference sequence). This CDR3 has 15 amino acids. V was pared by 6 bases and J by 2 bases, with 9 bases of the junction left unmatched. The CDR3, as DNA: TGTGCCAGTAGACCTACTAGCGGACCCGCCTACGAGCAGTACTTC. This codes for CASRPTSGPAYEQYF.

The chain is built from TRBV7-9 and TRBJ2-5; possible D gene TRBD2, 5 bases. Trimming took 1 base from V and 4 from J, leaving 10 bases between them. The CDR3 loop spans 14 amino acids. Per the germline V gene, CDR1 is SEHNR and CDR2 is FQNEAQ (reference sequence). CDR3 sequence: CASSLGGVGETQYF. The DNA for the CDR3 is TGTGCCAGCAGCTTAGGGGGAGTTGGAGAGACCCAGTACTTC.

The gene calls are TRBV30 and TRBJ2-5; 9 nucleotides match TRBD1. This CDR3 has 15 residues. V shed 2 bases, J shed 0 bases, and the junction held 4 bases outside the gene matches. Germline V lookup: CDR1 GTSNPN, CDR2 SVGIG (reference sequence). CDR3 residues: CAWSNGQGNQETQYF. The DNA for the CDR3 is TGTGCCTGGAGTAACGGACAGGGGAACCAAGAGACCCAGTACTTC.

This chain joins TRBV5-1 and TRBJ2-3; TRBD2 matches at 8 bases. Germline loops: CDR1 SGHRS, CDR2 YFSETQ. The CDR3 is 15 residues long. The trim removed 0 bases at V and 6 bases at J, leaving 6 bases unmatched. CDR3 nucleotides: TGCGCCAGCAGCTTGGTAGCGGGGTTCGGGGATACGCAGTATTTT. Translating it yields CASSLVAGFGDTQYF.

This clone was found once. The chain recombines TRBV6-5 with TRBJ2-3; unclear D gene. CDR1 MNHEY and CDR2 SVGAGI come from the germline V gene. The CDR3 is made up of 15 amino acids. The V end lost 0 bases, the J end lost 1 base, and 8 bases lay between the germline ends. The CDR3, as DNA: TGTGCCAGCAGTTACTCTAGTCTCGGCACAGATACGCAGTATTTT. Translation: CASSYSSLGTDTQYF.

The rearrangement uses TRBV19 and TRBJ2-2, with a tentative D call TRBD1 (6 bases). Per the germline V gene, CDR1 is LNHDA and CDR2 is SQIVND (reference sequence). The CDR3 extends over 13 amino acids. V dropped 5 bases and J dropped 7 bases, with 11 bases sitting between them. The DNA of the CDR3 is TGTGCCAGTAGTGAGGACAGAGACGGGGAGCTGTTTTTT. As protein: CASSEDRDGELFF.

The chain employs TRBV7-6 and TRBJ2-3, with 9 bases identical to TRBD2. CDR3 length: 12 amino acids. The germline V gene encodes CDR1 SGHVS and CDR2 FNYEAQ. Losses at the gene ends were 4 bases for V and 11 bases for J; bases not matched to a gene: 4. CDR3 sequence (DNA): TGTGCCAGCAGCTACGCGGGAGGGCAGCAGTATTTT. Its translation is CASSYAGGQQYF.

The rearrangement uses TRBV28 and TRBJ2-1, with D possibly matching TRBD2 (5 bases). The germline V gene has CDR1 MDHEN and CDR2 SYDVKM. Between the trimmed V and J ends, which lost 9 bases and 8 bases, there was a span of 8 bases. The CDR3 is 10 residues long. This CDR3 is CASKRDEQFF. The CDR3 nucleotides read TGTGCCAGTAAGAGGGATGAGCAGTTCTTC.

On this clone: The junction shows a germline mismatch at one end, possibly a read error. The chain carries TRBV7-7 and TRBJ2-5; 7 bases agree with TRBD1. The CDR3 is 13 residues long. Germline V CDR1 and CDR2: SSHAT, FNYEAQ (reference sequence). CDR3 bases: TGTGCTAGCAGCTTAAGGGGGCGGGAGACCCAGTACTTC. This codes for CASSLRGRETQYF.

The chain joins TRBV6-5 to TRBJ1-2; no firm D call. CDR3 size: 15 residues. The germline V and J ends were trimmed by 6 bases and 8 bases, with 22 bases remaining between them. Germline CDR1 is MNHEY and CDR2 is SVGAGI. As DNA, the CDR3 is TGTGCCAGCAGCCCGCAGGAGGGTAAGGTGGGAGGCTACACCTTC. Translated: CASSPQEGKVGGYTF.

V is TRBV2 and J is TRBJ2-7; 10 bases match TRBD2. Germline V gives CDR1 SNHLY, CDR2 FYNNEI. CDR3 length: 13 amino acids. The ends lost 6 bases at V and 7 bases at J; junction bases unmatched: 6. As DNA, the CDR3 is TGTGCCAGCAGGATGCCTAGCGGGAGAGAGCAGTACTTC. Its protein is CASRMPSGREQYF.

The chain recombines TRBV19 with TRBJ2-7; possibly TRBD2 for D (7 bases). The CDR3 contains 15 residues. Trimming pared 7 bases from V and 0 bases from J, leaving 16 bases between. CDR1 is LNHDA and CDR2 is SQIVND in the germline V gene (reference sequence). Here the CDR3 DNA reads TGTGCCAGTACCCTAGGGGGGGAGGCCTCCTACGAGCAGTACTTC. As protein: CASTLGGEASYEQYF.

A word on this clone: At one end, the junction sequence differs from germline, possibly due to a read error. This CDR3 is also generated by other DNA sequences in the sample. This chain joins TRBV6-1 and TRBJ1-2, with 8 bases matching TRBD1. The germline V gene encodes CDR1 MNHNS and CDR2 SASEGT. This CDR3 has 15 amino acids. DNA of the CDR3: TGCGCCAGCAGTGCAAGGACAGGGCCGGACTATGGCTACACCTTC. Protein sequence: CASSARTGPDYGYTF.

This sequence joins TRBV5-5 and TRBJ2-7; maybe TRBD2 (6 bases). The CDR3 has 15 amino acids. V lost 0 bases, J lost 3 bases, and 13 bases lay in between. CDR1 and CDR2 (germline): SGHKS, YYEKEE (reference sequence). For the CDR3, the DNA is TGTGCCAGCAGCTTGGCCGGGCGGGAACTCTACGAGCAGTACTTC. Protein sequence: CASSLAGRELYEQYF.